The rows below give T cell receptor beta chains drawn from one sample of a study of early T cells in non-severe SARS-CoV-2 infection. Via MiXCR, TCRdb re-called the 5' RACE reads, giving one row per CDR3 protein. The sample carries 25,000 to 35,000 distinct CDR3 sequences, less than 6.5% recorded once. The sequencing sample was made of whole blood. These receptors were collected from an adult who was a healthcare worker with PCR-confirmed SARS-CoV-2 infection or an uninfected control (not recorded which). Both conserved end residues are part of each CDR3.

V	J	CDR3
TRBV7-3	TRBJ2-7	CASSPGGTPGYEQYF
TRBV7-9	TRBJ1-4	CASSRRSTVLFEKLFF
TRBV7-2	TRBJ2-1	CASSLASGNWNEQFF
TRBV5-1	TRBJ1-1	CASSLTGGQGSAFF
TRBV9	TRBJ2-7	CASSASSSYEQYF
TRBV7-3	TRBJ1-2	CASSLSQGRGGYTF
TRBV20-1	TRBJ2-3	CSALRGAPDTQYF
TRBV28	TRBJ2-4	CASSLFTTPEGAKNIQYF
TRBV5-6	TRBJ1-4	CASSRRDTNEKLFF
TRBV20-1	TRBJ2-7	CSARIPPSPLNYEQYF
TRBV23-1	TRBJ2-7	CASSRGTGASYEQYF
TRBV7-6	TRBJ2-5	CASSLGPARGETQYF
TRBV11-2	TRBJ2-1	CASSLKGYNEQFF
TRBV20-1	TRBJ1-1	CSASGGKAFF
TRBV11-2	TRBJ1-5	CASSRELDSGNQPQHF
TRBV18	TRBJ2-1	CASSSRGAPLEQFF
TRBV7-2	TRBJ1-1	CASSLDPQGISAFF
TRBV3-1	TRBJ1-3	CASSLDPGTGSAGNTIYF
TRBV7-9	TRBJ2-1	CASSTGVGVVNEQFF
TRBV7-9	TRBJ1-1	CASSPRDTGRKAFF
TRBV28	TRBJ1-2	CASRRTGLSRGYTF
TRBV7-8	TRBJ1-2	CASSFGSYGYIF
TRBV5-1	TRBJ1-1	CASSRLRGRDTEAFF
TRBV29-1	TRBJ1-1	CSASTQYEAFF
TRBV7-2	TRBJ2-5	CASRTGYQETQYF
TRBV20-1	TRBJ2-7	CSARDSPATDYEQYF